This TCR beta chain was retrieved from a study of T cells in narcolepsy. The overall study: Donors had narcolepsy type 1 or type 2, or were healthy controls. Points from the study as a whole: Comparing one patient's CSF and blood CD4+ clonotypes highlighted HCRT- and TRIB2-specific autoreactive clonotypes.

A word on this clone: Its matching antigen is unknown.

Germline CDR1 and CDR2: SGHRS and YFSETQ. Trimming left V 6 bases short and J 0 bases short, with 11 bases between. This CDR3 spans 14 amino acids. Libraries were prepared by immunoSEQ multiplex PCR; TCRdb keeps only in-frame clonotypes and omits some of them. The sample lists over 25,000 clones, roughly 74% occurring once. The genes are TRBV5-1 and TRBJ2-3; D may be TRBD2 (7 bases). The sample consisted of CD45RA- memory CD4+ T cells from PBMCs. The TCR sequence derives from a human donor with narcolepsy. CDR3 sequence reads: CASMEGGSTDTQYF. In DNA form, the CDR3 reads TGCGCCAGCATGGAGGGGGGGAGCACAGATACGCAGTATTTT.